One sample yielded the 18 T cell receptor beta chains listed below, sequenced in a study of blood T cells in healthy people across ages. A sample-barcoded 5' primer and a J-beta primer mix were used in a second PCR of roughly 7 to 11 cycles. TCRdb analysed the 5' RACE reads with MiXCR anew, one entry per CDR3 protein. This sample carries 850,000 or so distinct CDR3 sequences, roughly 26% of them seen once, and the ten largest clones take about 18%. Material: blood. These receptors were collected from an elderly woman in good health.

V and J are TRBV7-2 and TRBJ2-3, with unresolved D. The CDR3 totals 14 residues. V was trimmed by 3 bases and J by 5 bases, leaving 12 bases between them. Germline V lookup: CDR1 SGHTA, CDR2 FQGNSA. The CDR3 reads CASSFSLTKDTQYF. The CDR3 coding sequence is TGTGCCAGCAGCTTTAGTCTAACCAAAGATACGCAGTATTTT.

This clonotype showed up just a few times. The chain joins TRBV7-2 to TRBJ2-7, with D maybe TRBD2 (7 bases). Germline CDR1 is SGHTA and CDR2 is FQGNSA. The CDR3 spans 16 residues. Trimming left V 3 bases short and J 0 bases short, with 15 bases between. The chain's CDR3 is CASSLGGGAYSYEQYF. The CDR3 coding sequence is TGTGCCAGCAGCTTGGGGGGGGGCGCCTACTCCTACGAGCAGTACTTC.

This clonotype was observed many times. The V call is TRBV29-1, the J call TRBJ1-1; D is unresolved. Germline CDR1 and CDR2: SQVTM and ANQGSEA. The CDR3 totals 13 residues. V was trimmed by 5 bases and J by 0 bases, leaving 10 bases between them. The CDR3 coding sequence is TGCAGCGTTCCGGAGGATTTGAACACTGAAGCTTTCTTT. Its translation: CSVPEDLNTEAFF.

This clonotype was detected ten times or more. This chain connects TRBV20-1 to TRBJ2-3; the match to TRBD2 covers 11 bases. The CDR3 has 21 residues. The trim removed 0 bases at V and 0 bases at J, leaving 17 bases unmatched. Per germline, CDR1 DFQATT and CDR2 SNEGSKA (reference sequence). Here the CDR3 DNA reads TGCAGTGCTAGAGATAGTAGGGCTAGCGGGGGGTTTTATAGGAGCACAGATACGCAGTATTTT. Its protein is CSARDSRASGGFYRSTDTQYF.

This chain connects TRBV5-1 to TRBJ1-1; possibly TRBD1 for D (5 bases). V was cut by 4 bases and J by 0 bases, with 16 bases left in between. There are 16 residues in the CDR3. Looked up from germline, CDR1 is SGHRS and CDR2 is YFSETQ. CDR3 DNA: TGCGCCAGCAGCAGGGGACCTCCAGGGCTGAACACTGAAGCTTTCTTT. Translated: CASSRGPPGLNTEAFF.

The V and J genes are TRBV30 and TRBJ2-5; weak D call: TRBD2 (5 bases). Trimming removed 1 base at V and 2 bases at J, with 8 bases between. Germline V gene sequence: CDR1 GTSNPN, CDR2 SVGIG (reference sequence). The CDR3 runs to 13 residues. This CDR3 reads CAWSGTYQETQYF. The DNA for the CDR3 is TGTGCCTGGAGTGGGACTTATCAAGAGACCCAGTACTTC.

This clonotype came up a few times. A clone one base away is much larger, so this may be a read error. The gene calls are TRBV12-3 or TRBV12-4 and TRBJ2-7; D may be TRBD1 (6 bases). The CDR3 has 13 amino acids. V was shortened by 5 bases and J by 7 bases, with 15 bases between the two germline ends. This CDR3 is CASSPTGINEQYF. The CDR3 region has the DNA TGTGCCAGCAGTCCCACAGGGATCAATGAGCAGTACTTC.

This clonotype was detected ten times or more. The chain couples TRBV24-1 to TRBJ1-5; 9 bases are a match to TRBD1. There are 17 residues in the CDR3. With 3 bases clipped from V and 4 bases from J, the junction kept 9 bases outside the gene matches. The germline gives CDR1 KGHDR, CDR2 SFDVKD. CDR3 amino acids: CATSDSGGTGLNQPQHF. As DNA, the CDR3 is TGTGCCACCAGTGATAGCGGGGGGACAGGGCTAAATCAGCCCCAGCATTTT.

This chain links TRBV12-3 or TRBV12-4 with TRBJ1-4, with D tentatively TRBD1 (6 bases). The length of the CDR3 is 15 residues. V was shortened by 2 bases and J by 8 bases, with 15 bases between the two germline ends. The DNA for the CDR3 is TGTGCCAGCAGTTTATCCGTACAGGGAGCCGAAAAACTGTTTTTT. Translating gives CASSLSVQGAEKLFF.

The rearrangement links TRBV6-2 or TRBV6-3 to TRBJ1-5, with D possibly TRBD1 on 5 matching bases. The germline V and J ends were trimmed by 6 bases and 2 bases, with 14 bases remaining between them. Germline V lookup: CDR1 MNHEY, CDR2 SVGEGT. The CDR3 length is 15 residues. CDR3 loop: CASRRGSNGNQPQHF. CDR3 DNA sequence: TGTGCCAGCAGGAGGGGTTCGAATGGCAATCAGCCCCAGCATTTT.

V is TRBV29-1 and J is TRBJ1-1, with D uncertain. From germline, CDR1 is SQVTM and CDR2 ANQGSEA. This CDR3 has 13 residues. V was cut by 1 base and J by 0 bases, with 6 bases left in between. The CDR3 bases are TGCAGCGTTGAAGTACAGATGAACACTGAAGCTTTCTTT. It translates to CSVEVQMNTEAFF.

This clonotype was seen repeatedly, ten times or more. The chain joins TRBV7-2 to TRBJ2-1; possibly TRBD1 or TRBD2 for D (5 bases each). CDR1 and CDR2 from the germline V gene are SGHTA and FQGNSA. The V end lost 2 bases, the J end lost 4 bases, and 12 bases lay between the germline ends. CDR3 size: 15 residues. The CDR3 sequence: CASSLSRDPYNEQFF. CDR3 in DNA: TGTGCCAGCAGCTTAAGCCGGGACCCTTACAATGAGCAGTTCTTC.

This clonotype was counted ten times or more. The V gene is TRBV20-1, the J gene TRBJ2-5; 9 bases align to TRBD1. Per the germline V gene, CDR1 is DFQATT and CDR2 is SNEGSKA (reference sequence). V lost 2 bases and J lost 2; bases outside the gene matches: 3. The CDR3 has 14 amino acids. CDR3 region: CSARPGQGQETQYF. Written as DNA, the CDR3 is TGCAGTGCTAGACCGGGACAGGGTCAAGAGACCCAGTACTTC.

This clonotype has a count of ten or more. The genes are TRBV5-5 and TRBJ2-5; the D is unclear. Germline loops: CDR1 SGHKS, CDR2 YYEKEE (reference sequence). The CDR3 spans 17 residues. Trimming shortened V by 4 bases and J by 0 bases, and 19 bases separated the two germline ends. In nucleotides, the CDR3 is TGTGCCAGCAGCCTAGAGGAGTCGCCGCTGTACCAAGAGACCCAGTACTTC. Translating gives CASSLEESPLYQETQYF.

This clonotype was found many times. The V and J genes are TRBV7-2 and TRBJ1-2, with D hard to call. Germline loops: CDR1 SGHTA, CDR2 FQGNSA. This CDR3 comprises 12 residues. Deletions cut 6 bases from V and 0 bases from J, with 5 bases between. CDR3 protein: CASRQPNYGYTF. CDR3 nucleotide sequence: TGTGCCAGCAGACAGCCTAACTATGGCTACACCTTC.

This clonotype was seen repeatedly, ten times or more. The V call is TRBV7-2, the J call TRBJ1-4, with D perhaps TRBD1 (6 bases). Germline CDR1 reads SGHTA; CDR2 reads FQGNSA. Deletions cut 1 base from V and 4 bases from J, with 13 bases between. This CDR3 has 16 residues. CDR3 protein: CASSLVGGGGNEKLFF. For the CDR3, the DNA is TGTGCCAGCAGCTTAGTTGGGGGCGGGGGTAATGAAAAACTGTTTTTT.

This clonotype appeared many times. V and J are TRBV5-5 and TRBJ2-3; TRBD2 is a possible D gene (6 bases). Trimming took off 4 bases at V and 6 bases at J, with 18 bases between the two ends. The CDR3 loop spans 15 amino acids. Looked up from germline, CDR1 is SGHKS and CDR2 is YYEKEE (reference sequence). CDR3 sequence reads: CASSPVPGLRDTQYF. The CDR3 region has the DNA TGTGCCAGCAGCCCCGTCCCGGGACTTAGGGATACGCAGTATTTT. Full variable domain (outside the CDR3, taken from reference TRBV5-5 and TRBJ2-3): DAGVTQSPTHLIKTRGQQVTLRCSPISGHKSVSWYQQVLGQGPQFIFQYYEKEERGRGNFPDRFSARQFPNYSSELNVNALLLGDSALYLCASSPVPGLRDTQYFGPGTRLTVL.

Remarks on this clonotype: The junction departs from germline at one end; a sequencing error may be responsible. The rearrangement links TRBV24-1 to TRBJ2-1; 9 positions agree with TRBD1. Germline CDR1 reads KGHDR; CDR2 reads SFDVKD. CDR3 length equals 16 residues. In DNA, the CDR3 is TGTGCCGCCAGTGCCACAGGGGGCTCCAGGGAAGATGAGCAGTTCTTC. This sequence encodes CAASATGGSREDEQFF.